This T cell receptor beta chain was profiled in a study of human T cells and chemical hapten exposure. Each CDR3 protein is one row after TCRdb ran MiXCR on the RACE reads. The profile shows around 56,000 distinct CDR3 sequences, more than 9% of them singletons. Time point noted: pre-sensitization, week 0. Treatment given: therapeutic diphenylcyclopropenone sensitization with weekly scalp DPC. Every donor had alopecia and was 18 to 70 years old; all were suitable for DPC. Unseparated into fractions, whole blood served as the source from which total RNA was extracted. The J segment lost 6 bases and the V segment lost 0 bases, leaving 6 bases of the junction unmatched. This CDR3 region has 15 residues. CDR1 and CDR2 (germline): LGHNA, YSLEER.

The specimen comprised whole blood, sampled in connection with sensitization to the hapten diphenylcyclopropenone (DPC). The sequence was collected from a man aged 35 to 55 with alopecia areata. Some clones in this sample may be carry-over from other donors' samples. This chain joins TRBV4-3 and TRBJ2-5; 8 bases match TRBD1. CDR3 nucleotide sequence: TGCGCCAGCAGCCAAGATCAGGGGGCAGTAAAGACCCAGTACTTC. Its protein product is CASSQDQGAVKTQYF.